The TCR beta chain described here comes from a study of blood T cell repertoires in COVID-19. At the level of the study: Spain, Italy and the United States supplied samples that represented acute and convalescent COVID-19. T cells, B-cell-depleted T cells, or PBMCs provided the cDNA or gDNA that served as material.

A single count supports this clone. The junction had 10 bases not matched to a gene; V was cut back by 6 bases and J by 4 bases. CDR1 and CDR2 from the germline V gene are SQVTM and ANQGSEA. This CDR3 comprises 14 residues. In the original workflow: Estimates of nucleated cell counts were drawn from the amplification of reference gene primers. The protocol was immunoSEQ multiplex PCR, while the TCRdb copy is restricted to in-frame clones and leaves out a portion. That table is the source of V, J and clone size, and D and trimming were worked out from the DNA. Of about 73,000 clones listed, approximately 83% are singletons.

This clonotype originated in a woman aged 55-69 years with acute or convalescent COVID-19. The sequencing sample was made of peripheral blood. The chain couples TRBV29-1 to TRBJ1-2; 8 bases line up with TRBD1. The CDR3 coding sequence is TGCAGCGTAGAACCGGGACAGGCGGGCTATGGCTACACCTTC. Its translation is CSVEPGQAGYGYTF.